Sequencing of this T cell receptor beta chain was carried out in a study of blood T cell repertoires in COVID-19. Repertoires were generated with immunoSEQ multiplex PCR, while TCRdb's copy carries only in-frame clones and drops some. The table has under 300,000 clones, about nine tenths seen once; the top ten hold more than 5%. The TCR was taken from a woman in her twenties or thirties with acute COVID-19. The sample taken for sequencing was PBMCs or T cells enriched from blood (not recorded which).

The CDR3 sequence: CASKRTTSGGDTQYF. The CDR3, as DNA: TGTGCCAGCAAGAGAACGACTAGCGGGGGAGATACGCAGTATTTT. The chain is built from TRBV2 and TRBJ2-3, with 12 bases aligning to TRBD2. The V and J ends lost 7 bases and 5 bases, in that order; junction bases with no gene match: 7. Germline V CDR1 and CDR2: SNHLY, FYNNEI. The CDR3 contains 15 residues.